The clone carrying this TCR beta chain was picked up one time. The data were taken from a study of blood T cell repertoires in COVID-19. Across the whole study: Samples representing acute and convalescent COVID-19 were sourced from the United States, Italy and Spain. Sources were T cells, B-cell-depleted T cells, or PBMCs; the material itself was cDNA or gDNA.

The ends were cut back, 4 bases at V and 10 bases at J, with 10 bases in the middle. The CDR3 length is 11 residues. Per the germline V gene, CDR1 is LGHDT and CDR2 is YNNKEL (reference sequence). Study processing details: Amplifying reference gene primers gave estimates of nucleated cell counts. Sequencing used immunoSEQ multiplex PCR; TCRdb keeps in-frame clones, though not all of them. For V, J and clone size, that table is used; D and trimming come from the DNA. The sample carries fewer than 70,000 clones, approximately 88% recorded once. The chain carries TRBV3-1 (or the pseudogene TRBV3-2) and TRBJ1-1; a possible D gene is TRBD1 (5 bases). Sample: peripheral blood. The origin of this receptor is a human donor in a cohort sampled during active COVID-19. The CDR3 spells CASSRDSTAFF. The CDR3 nucleotides are TGTGCCAGCAGCCGGGACTCGACAGCTTTCTTT.